These 18 T cell receptor beta chains originate from one sample sequenced in a study of identical twins (dated by TCRdb to 2016 to 2017). Libraries came from 5' RACE. The sequencer listed for this sample is Illumina HiSeq 2000. Through fastp at Q25 and MiXCR, TCRdb rebuilt clones from the public reads, retaining in-frame beta chains. Under each unique CDR3 protein, matching rows form one entry showing the most common genes and DNA. The sample profile shows 700,000 or so distinct CDR3 sequences; approximately 9% of them were found once. The ten top clones hold 0.8% to 1% of the sample. These data were also filed under a second study, of yellow fever vaccine responses in identical twins.

The sequenced material came from PBMCs. Receptors originate from a woman between 18 and 30 years old in good health.

There are many counts of this clonotype. The rearrangement joins TRBV10-3 to TRBJ2-7, with a possible D match to TRBD1 (6 bases). V lost 3 bases and J 7 bases, leaving 10 bases between the germline ends. Germline CDR1 reads ENHRY; CDR2 reads SYGVKD. CDR3 length: 12 amino acids. CDR3 loop: CAISESGTEQYF. CDR3 DNA: TGTGCCATCAGTGAATCCGGGACAGAGCAGTACTTC.

This sequence joins TRBV20-1 and TRBJ2-1; 7 positions match TRBD2. Germline V gene data show CDR1 as DFQATT and CDR2 as SNEGSKA (reference sequence). The junction had 17 bases not matched to a gene; V was cut back by 3 bases and J by 6 bases. The CDR3 sequence is 17 residues long. The CDR3 DNA follows: TGCAGTGCTAGGTCTCCATGGGGGGGGAGAACGGTCAATGAGCAGTTCTTC. It is translated as CSARSPWGGRTVNEQFF.

There are many counts of this clonotype. V usage is TRBV15 and J usage is TRBJ1-5; 7 positions match TRBD1. This CDR3 region has 15 residues. Germline V gives CDR1 LNHNV, CDR2 YYDKDF (reference sequence). J lost 3 bases, V lost 3 bases, and 5 bases had no gene match. In nucleotides, the CDR3 is TGTGCCACCAGCAGGGCCACAGGGGACAATCAGCCCCAGCATTTT. It encodes CATSRATGDNQPQHF.

This clonotype was detected many times. The chain employs TRBV24-1 and TRBJ2-1; 8 bases are shared with TRBD1. Losses at the gene ends were 10 bases for V and 3 bases for J; bases not matched to a gene: 4. CDR3 length: 13 residues. Germline CDR1 and CDR2: KGHDR and SFDVKD. The CDR3 nucleotides are TGTGCCACATCGGACAGGGTCTACAATGAGCAGTTCTTC. Protein product: CATSDRVYNEQFF.

This chain links TRBV28 with TRBJ2-7; TRBD1 matches 9 bases. Germline-derived CDR1 and CDR2 are MDHEN and SYDVKM. Losses at the gene ends were 6 bases for V and 5 bases for J; bases not matched to a gene: 14. This CDR3 comprises 16 residues. The CDR3 region has the DNA TGTGCCAGCAGCCAACCCCGGACAGGGGAGGATGACGAGCAGTACTTC. Encoded protein: CASSQPRTGEDDEQYF.

This clonotype occurred many times. V and J are TRBV5-1 and TRBJ2-7; TRBD1 matches at 8 bases. V gave up 3 bases and J gave up 3 bases; unmatched junction bases: 5. This CDR3 contains 14 residues. Per germline, CDR1 SGHRS and CDR2 YFSETQ. The CDR3 protein is CASSWGTGNYEQYF. DNA for the CDR3: TGCGCCAGCAGCTGGGGGACAGGTAACTACGAGCAGTACTTC.

This clonotype was detected only a few times. The chain combines TRBV10-3 with TRBJ2-1, with 7 bases lining up with TRBD1. This CDR3 contains 14 residues. J lost 10 bases, V lost 2 bases, and 8 bases had no gene match. CDR1 and CDR2 from the germline V gene are ENHRY and SYGVKD. In DNA, the CDR3 is TGTGCCATCAGTGAGAGCAGGGGGAGAGGGGAGCAGTTCTTC. This encodes CAISESRGRGEQFF.

The rearrangement uses TRBV6-1 and TRBJ2-1; possibly TRBD2 for D (6 bases). V gave up 3 bases and J gave up 2 bases, with 17 bases separating them. The CDR3 has 17 amino acids. CDR1 MNHNS and CDR2 SASEGT come from the germline V gene. The CDR3 sequence is CASSEFVRDWAYNEQFF. The CDR3 region has the DNA TGTGCCAGCAGTGAGTTCGTGCGGGACTGGGCCTACAATGAGCAGTTCTTC.

The chain combines TRBV27 with TRBJ2-2; TRBD2 agrees at 7 bases. The CDR3 is made up of 14 amino acids. The germline CDR1 and CDR2 sequences are MNHEY and SMNVEV (reference sequence). V gave up 7 bases and J gave up 5 bases; unmatched junction bases: 7. The CDR3 sequence is CASTIGGDTGELFF. Here the CDR3 DNA reads TGTGCCAGCACCATTGGGGGGGATACCGGGGAGCTGTTTTTT.

The sample holds many counts of this clonotype. The chain combines TRBV7-9 with TRBJ2-5, with TRBD2 matching 7 bases. Looked up from germline, CDR1 is SEHNR and CDR2 is FQNEAQ (reference sequence). This CDR3 is built from 14 residues. After removal of 10 bases from V and 2 bases from J, the junction contained 10 bases not matched to a gene. CDR3 nucleotide sequence: TGTGCCACCTTTGAGCAGGGAGGGCAAGAGACCCAGTACTTC. Amino acid sequence: CATFEQGGQETQYF. Filled out from reference TRBV7-9 and TRBJ2-5, the complete variable domain reads DTGVSQNPRHKITKRGQNVTFRCDPISEHNRLYWYRQTLGQGPEFLTYFQNEAQLEKSRLLSDRFSAERPKGSFSTLEIQRTEQGDSAMYLCATFEQGGQETQYFGPGTRLLVL.

Notes on this clonotype: Given a much more abundant clone one base away, this may be a read error. This chain uses TRBV5-1 with TRBJ2-1, with TRBD2 matching 11 bases. This CDR3 spans 15 amino acids. Trimming cost V 0 bases and J 6 bases; bases outside gene matches: 2. From germline, CDR1 is SGHRS and CDR2 YFSETQ. The CDR3 nucleotides are TGCGCCAGCAGCTTGGGACTAGCGGGATTCAATGAGCAGTTCTTC. It yields the protein CASSLGLAGFNEQFF.

This clonotype was seen ten or more times. The chain couples TRBV2 to TRBJ1-2, with a possible D match to TRBD1 (5 bases). The CDR3 extends over 12 amino acids. CDR1 is SNHLY, CDR2 FYNNEI, per germline. V gave up 6 bases and J gave up 5 bases, with 10 bases separating them. CDR3 in DNA: TGTGCCAGCAGAGGGACCGCGTATGGCTACACCTTC. It specifies CASRGTAYGYTF.

CDR3: CATSRGGVWGTGELFF. Here the CDR3 DNA reads TGTGCCACCAGCAGAGGGGGGGTTTGGGGCACCGGGGAGCTGTTTTTT. The chain couples TRBV15 to TRBJ2-2; the D gene is possibly TRBD2 (6 bases). Trimming left V 1 base short and J 4 bases short, with 13 bases between. Per germline, CDR1 LNHNV and CDR2 YYDKDF (reference sequence). The CDR3 covers 16 residues.

This clonotype was recorded at least ten times. J is TRBJ2-7 and V is TRBV7-9, with TRBD1 matching over 7 bases. CDR1 is SEHNR, CDR2 FQNEAQ, per germline (reference sequence). The V and J ends lost 2 bases and 5 bases, in that order; junction bases with no gene match: 6. CDR3 size: 14 residues. CDR3 region: CASSLTTGSHEQYF. The CDR3 region has the DNA TGTGCCAGCAGCTTAACGACAGGGAGCCACGAGCAGTACTTC.

The V and J genes are TRBV5-1 and TRBJ2-2; TRBD2 aligns across 8 bases. The V segment lost 2 bases and the J segment 4 bases; nucleotides outside the gene matches: 7. Germline lookup yields CDR1 SGHRS and CDR2 YFSETQ. The CDR3 contains 16 residues. The CDR3 DNA is TGCGCCAGCAGCTTAAGCGGGACTAGGGCCACCGGGGAGCTGTTTTTT. Its protein product is CASSLSGTRATGELFF. The whole variable domain, remainder taken from reference TRBV5-1 and TRBJ2-2, is KAGVTQTPRYLIKTRGQQVTLSCSPISGHRSVSWYQQTPGQGLQFLFEYFSETQRNKGNFPGRFSGRQFSNSRSEMNVSTLELGDSALYLCASSLSGTRATGELFFGEGSRLTVL.

The V call is TRBV7-2, the J call TRBJ2-1; 7 nucleotides agree with TRBD2. V trimming: 2 bases; J trimming: 8 bases; junction bases outside the gene matches: 6. This CDR3 is built from 14 residues. The V gene's germline CDR1 is SGHTA and CDR2 FQGNSA. The CDR3 region has the DNA TGTGCCAGCAGCTTACCTAGCGGTACCTATGAGCAGTTCTTC. Amino acid sequence: CASSLPSGTYEQFF.

This clonotype was picked up a small number of times. The genes are TRBV6-1 and TRBJ2-3; a weak D match, TRBD1 (6 bases). The V and J ends lost 6 bases and 5 bases respectively, with 15 bases between them. This CDR3 comprises 14 residues. Per germline, CDR1 MNHNS and CDR2 SASEGT. The CDR3 bases are TGTGCCAGCAGGGGTGGGAGAGGGGGAGATACGCAGTATTTT. Protein: CASRGGRGGDTQYF.

The chain's CDR3 is CAISPQGRERLETEAFF. The CDR3 coding sequence is TGTGCCATCAGTCCCCAAGGCAGGGAGAGGCTTGAGACTGAAGCTTTCTTT. The chain recombines TRBV10-3 with TRBJ1-1, with a tentative D call TRBD1 (5 bases). The CDR3 runs to 17 residues. Germline-derived CDR1 and CDR2 are ENHRY and SYGVKD. V lost 5 bases to trimming and J lost 5 bases, with 24 bases between them.